This T cell receptor beta chain comes out of a study of vaccination and CD4 T cells after COVID-19. Across the study: By nasal swab PCR, the convalescent patients were SARS-CoV-2 positive, with several mild cases and one severe.

Stated treatment: roughly ten-day PBMC culture with coronavirus spike peptide pools or control peptides (ViraFEST assay). Comments on this clonotype: Its antigen is undetermined.

The Oncomine TCR Beta short-read assay was applied to DNA of cultured CD4+ T cells. TCRdb called the PCR reads again in MiXCR, with one record for every CDR3 protein. The table includes fewer than 11,000 distinct CDR3 sequences, less than 55% detected once. Trimming shortened V by 6 bases and J by 4 bases, and 15 bases separated the two germline ends. Looked up from germline, CDR1 is GTSNPN and CDR2 is SVGIG (reference sequence). The CDR3 is 13 residues long. This clonotype originated in a human donor who had recovered from COVID-19. The chain combines TRBV30 with TRBJ1-2; D ambiguous. The specimen sequenced was CD4+ T cells from blood, cultured in vitro. DNA of the CDR3: TGTGCCTGCCCGGATACGGTGAGCTATGGCTACACCTTC. Residues: CACPDTVSYGYTF.